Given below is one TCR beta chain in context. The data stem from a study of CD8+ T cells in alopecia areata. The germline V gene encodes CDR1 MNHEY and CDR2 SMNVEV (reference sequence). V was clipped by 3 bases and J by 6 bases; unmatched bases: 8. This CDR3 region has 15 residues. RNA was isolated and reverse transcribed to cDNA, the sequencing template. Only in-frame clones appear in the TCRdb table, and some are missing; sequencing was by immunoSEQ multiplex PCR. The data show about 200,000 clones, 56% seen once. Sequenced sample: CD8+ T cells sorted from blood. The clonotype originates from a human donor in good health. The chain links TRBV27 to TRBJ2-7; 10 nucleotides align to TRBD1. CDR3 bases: TGTGCCAGCAGTTTCCACGGGACAGGGGCCTCCGAGCAGTACTTC. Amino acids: CASSFHGTGASEQYF.